This T cell receptor (beta chain) comes out of a study of brain T cells in children with intractable seizures. Regarding the study as a whole: Patients' HCMV serostatus was unknown; virus specificity rests on CDR3 similarity alone.

At least one anti-epileptic drug was given before surgery. Germline V lookup: CDR1 MGHRA, CDR2 YSYEKL. Trimming left V 1 base short and J 0 bases short, with 6 bases between. CDR3 length equals 14 residues. Only in-frame clones appear in the TCRdb table, and some are missing; sequencing was by immunoSEQ multiplex PCR. This table holds around 100,000 clones, 94% found once. On this clone itself: The antigen remains undetermined.

The receptor was isolated from a boy under three years old with hemimegalencephaly and intractable seizures. This specimen consisted of peripheral blood, obtained at surgery. The gene calls are TRBV4-1 and TRBJ1-2; maybe TRBD1 (5 bases). CDR3 nucleotides: TGCGCCAGCAGCCAAGGGACAACTAACTATGGCTACACCTTC. Protein sequence: CASSQGTTNYGYTF.